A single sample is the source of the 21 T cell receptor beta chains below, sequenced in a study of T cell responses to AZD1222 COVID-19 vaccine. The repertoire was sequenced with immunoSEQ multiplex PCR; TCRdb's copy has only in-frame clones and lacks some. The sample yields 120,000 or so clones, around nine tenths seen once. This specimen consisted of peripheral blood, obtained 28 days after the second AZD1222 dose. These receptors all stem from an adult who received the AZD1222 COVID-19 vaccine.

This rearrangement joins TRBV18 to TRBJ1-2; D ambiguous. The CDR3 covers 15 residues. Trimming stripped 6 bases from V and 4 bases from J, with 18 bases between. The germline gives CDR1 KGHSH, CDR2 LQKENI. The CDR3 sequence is CASSASSGRFYGYTF. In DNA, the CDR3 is TGTGCCAGCTCTGCCTCTTCCGGACGGTTCTATGGCTACACCTTC. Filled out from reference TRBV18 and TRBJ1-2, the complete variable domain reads NAGVMQNPRHLVRRRGQEARLRCSPMKGHSHVYWYRQLPEEGLKFMVYLQKENIIDESGMPKERFSAEFPKEGPSILRIQQVVRGDSAAYFCASSASSGRFYGYTFGSGTRLTVV.

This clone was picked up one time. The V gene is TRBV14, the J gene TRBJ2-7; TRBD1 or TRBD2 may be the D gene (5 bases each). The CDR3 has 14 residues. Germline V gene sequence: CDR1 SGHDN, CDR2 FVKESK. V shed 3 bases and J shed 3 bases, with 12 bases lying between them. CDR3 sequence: CASSHVRDLYEQYF. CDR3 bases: TGTGCCAGCAGCCACGTCAGGGACCTCTACGAGCAGTACTTC. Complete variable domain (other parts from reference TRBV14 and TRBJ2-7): EAGVTQFPSHSVIEKGQTVTLRCDPISGHDNLYWYRRVMGKEIKFLLHFVKESKQDESGMPNNRFLAERTGGTYSTLKVQPAELEDSGVYFCASSHVRDLYEQYFGPGTRLTVT.

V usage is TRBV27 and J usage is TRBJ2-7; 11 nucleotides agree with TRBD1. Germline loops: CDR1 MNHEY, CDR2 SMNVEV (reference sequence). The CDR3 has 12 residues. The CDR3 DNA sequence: TGTGGATCAAGGACAGGGGGCCTCGAGCAGTACTTC. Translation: CGSRTGGLEQYF.

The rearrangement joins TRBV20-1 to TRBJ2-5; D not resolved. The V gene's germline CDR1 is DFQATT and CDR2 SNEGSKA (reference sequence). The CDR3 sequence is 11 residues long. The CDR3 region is CSVGKKETQYF. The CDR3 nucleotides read TGCTCCGTTGGAAAAAAAGAGACCCAGTACTTC.

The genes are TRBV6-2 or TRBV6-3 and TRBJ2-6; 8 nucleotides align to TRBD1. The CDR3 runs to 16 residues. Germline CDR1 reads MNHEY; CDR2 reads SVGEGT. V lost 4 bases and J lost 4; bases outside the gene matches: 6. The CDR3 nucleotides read TGTGCCAGCAGTTCTGACAGGGGTTCAGGGGCCAACGTCCTGACTTTC. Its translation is CASSSDRGSGANVLTF.

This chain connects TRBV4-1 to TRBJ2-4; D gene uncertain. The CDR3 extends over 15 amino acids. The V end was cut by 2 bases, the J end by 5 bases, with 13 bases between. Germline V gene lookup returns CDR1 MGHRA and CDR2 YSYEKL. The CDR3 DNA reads TGCGCCAGCAGCCAACCTGGCCTTGGCCAAAACATTCAGTACTTC. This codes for CASSQPGLGQNIQYF.

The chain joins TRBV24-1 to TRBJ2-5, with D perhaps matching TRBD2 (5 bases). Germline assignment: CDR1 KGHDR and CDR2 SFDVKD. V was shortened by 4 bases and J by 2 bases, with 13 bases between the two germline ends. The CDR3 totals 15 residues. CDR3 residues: CATSEPRTGQETQYF. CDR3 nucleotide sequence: TGTGCCACCAGTGAACCCAGGACGGGGCAAGAGACCCAGTACTTC.

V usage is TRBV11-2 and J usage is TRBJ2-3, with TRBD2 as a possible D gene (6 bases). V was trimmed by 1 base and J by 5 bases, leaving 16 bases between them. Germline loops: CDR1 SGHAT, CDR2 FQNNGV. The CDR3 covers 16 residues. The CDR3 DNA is TGTGCCAGCAGCTTAGGTGAAGGAGCGGGTCGAGATACGCAGTATTTT. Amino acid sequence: CASSLGEGAGRDTQYF.

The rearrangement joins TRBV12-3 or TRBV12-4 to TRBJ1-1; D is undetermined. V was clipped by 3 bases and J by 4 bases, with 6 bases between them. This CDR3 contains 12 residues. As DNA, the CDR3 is TGTGCCAGCAGTTTGGGCCCCACTGAAGCTTTCTTT. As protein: CASSLGPTEAFF.

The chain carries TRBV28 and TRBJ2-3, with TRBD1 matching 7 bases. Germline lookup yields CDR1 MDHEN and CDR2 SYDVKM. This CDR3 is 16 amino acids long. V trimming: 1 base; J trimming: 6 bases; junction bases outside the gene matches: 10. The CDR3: CASSLSDRVIKDTQYF. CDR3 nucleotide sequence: TGTGCCAGCAGTTTATCCGACAGGGTTATCAAGGATACGCAGTATTTT. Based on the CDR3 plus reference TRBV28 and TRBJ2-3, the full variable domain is DVKVTQSSRYLVKRTGEKVFLECVQDMDHENMFWYRQDPGLGLRLIYFSYDVKMKEKGDIPEGYSVSREKKERFSLILESASTNQTSMYLCASSLSDRVIKDTQYFGPGTRLTVL.

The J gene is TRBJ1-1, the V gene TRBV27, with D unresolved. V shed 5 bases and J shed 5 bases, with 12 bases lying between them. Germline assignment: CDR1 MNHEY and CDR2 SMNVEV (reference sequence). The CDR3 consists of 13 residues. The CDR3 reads CASSLAKRTEAFF. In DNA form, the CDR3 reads TGTGCCAGCAGTCTCGCGAAGAGGACTGAAGCTTTCTTT.

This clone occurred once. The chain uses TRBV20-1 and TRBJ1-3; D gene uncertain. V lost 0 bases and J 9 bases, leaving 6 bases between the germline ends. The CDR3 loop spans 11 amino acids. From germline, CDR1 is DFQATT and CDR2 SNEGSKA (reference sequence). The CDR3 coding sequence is TGCAGTGCTAGAGATGACGCCACCATATATTTT. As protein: CSARDDATIYF.

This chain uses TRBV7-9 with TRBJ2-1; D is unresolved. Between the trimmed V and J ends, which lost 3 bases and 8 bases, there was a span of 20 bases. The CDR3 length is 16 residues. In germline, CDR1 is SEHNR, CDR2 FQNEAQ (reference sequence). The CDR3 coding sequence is TGTGCCAGCAGCTTCCCAACTCTCCTTGGCGTGGATGAGCAGTTCTTC. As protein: CASSFPTLLGVDEQFF.

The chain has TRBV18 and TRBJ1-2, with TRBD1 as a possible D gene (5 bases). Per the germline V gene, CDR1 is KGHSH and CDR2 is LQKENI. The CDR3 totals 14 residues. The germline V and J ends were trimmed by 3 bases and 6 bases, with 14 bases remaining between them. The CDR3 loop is CASSPLDRTHGYTF. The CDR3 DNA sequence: TGTGCCAGCTCACCCCTTGACAGAACCCATGGCTACACCTTC.

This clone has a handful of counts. The CDR3 is CASSYSARPNEQFF. The CDR3 DNA is TGTGCCAGCAGTTACTCGGCTCGCCCCAATGAGCAGTTCTTC. The V and J genes are TRBV6-5 and TRBJ2-1; D gene uncertain. CDR3 length: 14 amino acids. V gave up 0 bases and J gave up 6 bases, with 9 bases separating them. Germline CDR1 and CDR2: MNHEY and SVGAGI.

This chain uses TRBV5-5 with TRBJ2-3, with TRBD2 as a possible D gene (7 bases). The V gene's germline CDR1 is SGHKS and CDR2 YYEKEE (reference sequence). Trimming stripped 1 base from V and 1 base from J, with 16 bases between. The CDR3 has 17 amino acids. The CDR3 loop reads CASSLTGGKVGTDTQYF. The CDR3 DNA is TGTGCCAGCAGCTTGACGGGGGGCAAGGTGGGCACAGATACGCAGTATTTT.

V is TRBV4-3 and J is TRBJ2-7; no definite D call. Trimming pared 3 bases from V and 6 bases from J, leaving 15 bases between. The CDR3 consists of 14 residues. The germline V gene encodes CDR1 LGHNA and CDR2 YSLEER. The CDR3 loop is CASSQWKVTGEQYF. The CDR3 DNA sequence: TGCGCCAGCAGCCAGTGGAAGGTGACGGGCGAGCAGTACTTC.

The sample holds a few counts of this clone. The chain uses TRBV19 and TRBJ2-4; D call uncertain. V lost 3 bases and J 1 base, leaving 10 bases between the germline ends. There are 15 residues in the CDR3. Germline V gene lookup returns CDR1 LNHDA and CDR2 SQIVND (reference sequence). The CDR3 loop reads CASSINSLAKNIQYF. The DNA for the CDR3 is TGTGCCAGTAGTATTAACAGCCTGGCCAAAAACATTCAGTACTTC.

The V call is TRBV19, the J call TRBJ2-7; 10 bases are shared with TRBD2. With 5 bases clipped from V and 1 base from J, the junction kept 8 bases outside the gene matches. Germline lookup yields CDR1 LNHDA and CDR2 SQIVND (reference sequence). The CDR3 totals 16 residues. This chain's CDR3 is CASSALTSGSSYEQYF. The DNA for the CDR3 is TGTGCCAGTAGTGCGCTGACTAGCGGGTCGTCCTACGAGCAGTACTTC.

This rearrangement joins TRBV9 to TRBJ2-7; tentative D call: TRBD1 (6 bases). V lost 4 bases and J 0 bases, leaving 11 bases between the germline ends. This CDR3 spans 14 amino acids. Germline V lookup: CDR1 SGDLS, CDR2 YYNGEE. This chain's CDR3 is CASSPRQVSYEQYF. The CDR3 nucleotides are TGTGCCAGCAGCCCTCGACAGGTCTCCTACGAGCAGTACTTC.

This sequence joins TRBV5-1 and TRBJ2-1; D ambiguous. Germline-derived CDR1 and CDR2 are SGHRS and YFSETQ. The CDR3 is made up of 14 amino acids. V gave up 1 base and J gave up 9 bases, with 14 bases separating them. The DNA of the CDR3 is TGCGCCAGCAGCTTGCCCAAAAGCAGAAGTGAGCAGTTCTTC. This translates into CASSLPKSRSEQFF.